This TCR beta chain was recovered during a study of T cells after yellow fever vaccination. Study summary: The authors prepared low-cell-number fractions using SMART-Seq v4 Ultra Low Input. Whole-study results and caveats: There was a possibility that FACS-sorted repertoires contained abundant clonotypes contaminating from the bulk population. Reappearance after the booster was observed for most primary-vaccination clones (roughly 97% CD4, over 70% CD8).

TCRdb reanalysed the 5' RACE reads using MiXCR and keeps one entry per CDR3 protein. The data hold roughly 330,000 distinct CDR3 sequences, with 6.8% observed a single time. As concerns this clonotype: The antigen is undetermined.

V was trimmed by 7 bases and J by 1 base, leaving 13 bases between them. The CDR3 has 14 amino acids. This chain uses TRBV12-3 or TRBV12-4 with TRBJ1-1, with unresolved D. The sample was PBMCs, taken roughly 45 days after the first yellow fever vaccination. The sequence was obtained from a man between 18 and 35 years old who received the YFV17D yellow fever vaccine. This CDR3 reads CASTPGRRNTEAFF. The CDR3 region has the DNA TGTGCCAGCACCCCCGGACGGCGGAACACTGAAGCTTTCTTT.